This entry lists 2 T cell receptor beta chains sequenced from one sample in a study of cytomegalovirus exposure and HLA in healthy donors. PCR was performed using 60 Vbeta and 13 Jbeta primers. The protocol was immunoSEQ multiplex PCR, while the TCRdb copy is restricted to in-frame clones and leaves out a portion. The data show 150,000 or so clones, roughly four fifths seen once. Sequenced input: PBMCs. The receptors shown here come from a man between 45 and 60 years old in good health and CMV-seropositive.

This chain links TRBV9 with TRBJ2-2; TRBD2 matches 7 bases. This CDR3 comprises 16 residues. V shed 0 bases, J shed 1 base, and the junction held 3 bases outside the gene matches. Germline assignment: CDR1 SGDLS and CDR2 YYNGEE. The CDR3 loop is CASSVVPSGNTGELFF. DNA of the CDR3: TGTGCCAGCAGCGTAGTTCCTAGCGGGAACACCGGGGAGCTGTTTTTT.

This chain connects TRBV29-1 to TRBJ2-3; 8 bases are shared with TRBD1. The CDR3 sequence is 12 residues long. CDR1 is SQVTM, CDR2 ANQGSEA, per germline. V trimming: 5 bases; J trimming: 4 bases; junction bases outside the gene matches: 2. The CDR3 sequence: CSVRRGPDTQYF. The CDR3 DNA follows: TGCAGCGTTCGCAGGGGGCCAGATACGCAGTATTTT.